One sample yielded the 20 T cell receptor beta chains listed below, sequenced in a study of OX40 agonist ivuxolimab in advanced cancers. Generated by immunoSEQ multiplex PCR, the TCRdb table keeps only in-frame clones and is missing some. This table has around 64,000 clones, roughly 84% appearing once. This sample comprised CD4+ or CD8+ T cells sorted from blood, obtained in a trial of the OX40 agonist ivuxolimab. All receptors derive from an adult with an advanced solid tumor such as melanoma, head and neck, liver or kidney cancer.

This clone was seen a single time. The chain has TRBV19 and TRBJ1-2; 8 nucleotides agree with TRBD1. J lost 4 bases, V lost 5 bases, and 12 bases had no gene match. The CDR3 consists of 16 residues. Germline assignment: CDR1 LNHDA and CDR2 SQIVND (reference sequence). The CDR3 nucleotides read TGTGCCAGTAGTCCCCGACAGGGGAGAGGAGTCTATGGCTACACCTTC. Translation: CASSPRQGRGVYGYTF.

The V and J genes are TRBV2 and TRBJ2-3, with D unclear. Between the trimmed V and J ends, which lost 2 bases and 2 bases, there was a span of 8 bases. Per germline, CDR1 SNHLY and CDR2 FYNNEI. This CDR3 contains 14 residues. CDR3 nucleotides: TGTGCCAGCAGTGAACAGTTCCCCACAGATACGCAGTATTTT. This sequence encodes CASSEQFPTDTQYF.

In its sample, this clone was seen once. The chain employs TRBV19 and TRBJ1-1; a possible D gene is TRBD1 (5 bases). Trimming removed 5 bases at V and 6 bases at J, with 16 bases between. Germline V lookup: CDR1 LNHDA, CDR2 SQIVND (reference sequence). CDR3 size: 14 residues. CDR3 nucleotides: TGTGCCAGTAGTGGGGGGATTTTTTATGCTGAAGCTTTCTTT. As protein: CASSGGIFYAEAFF.

The chain links TRBV27 to TRBJ1-2; weak D call: TRBD1 (5 bases). Trimming took 5 bases from V and 4 from J, leaving 11 bases between them. The V gene's germline CDR1 is MNHEY and CDR2 SMNVEV (reference sequence). The CDR3 sequence is 13 residues long. The CDR3 nucleotides are TGTGCCAGCAGTCTTCAGGGAAGCTATGGCTACACCTTC. Its translation is CASSLQGSYGYTF.

This clone has a handful of counts. This sequence joins TRBV6-6 and TRBJ1-1; D unresolved. V dropped 1 base and J dropped 1 base, with 4 bases sitting between them. This CDR3 spans 13 amino acids. From germline, CDR1 is MNHNY and CDR2 SVGAGI (reference sequence). CDR3 region: CASSYFPNTEAFF. In DNA, the CDR3 is TGTGCCAGCAGTTACTTCCCGAACACTGAAGCTTTCTTT.

The V gene is TRBV7-6, the J gene TRBJ2-7; a weak D match, TRBD1 (6 bases). Per the germline V gene, CDR1 is SGHVS and CDR2 is FNYEAQ. The CDR3 has 14 amino acids. V was clipped by 2 bases and J by 0 bases, with 8 bases between them. The CDR3 sequence: CASSLNRVSYEQYF. The CDR3 nucleotides read TGTGCCAGCAGCTTAAACAGGGTCTCCTACGAGCAGTACTTC.

The chain uses TRBV2 and TRBJ2-3; D is ambiguous. The CDR3 sequence is 15 residues long. CDR1 is SNHLY and CDR2 is FYNNEI in the germline V gene. V was shortened by 7 bases and J by 0 bases, with 14 bases between the two germline ends. Here the CDR3 DNA reads TGTGCCAGCACCCGAACAGAAGGAAGCACAGATACGCAGTATTTT. This encodes CASTRTEGSTDTQYF.

The chain recombines TRBV9 with TRBJ2-7; D is possibly TRBD2 (6 bases). V was pared by 4 bases and J by 2 bases, with 13 bases between. The CDR3 totals 14 residues. Germline assignment: CDR1 SGDLS and CDR2 YYNGEE. In DNA form, the CDR3 reads TGTGCCAGCAGCCCCCGGGAGACCGCCTACGAGCAGTACTTC. Its translation: CASSPRETAYEQYF.

The chain employs TRBV6-5 and TRBJ1-1, with 11 nucleotides matching TRBD1. The CDR3 covers 16 residues. Germline V lookup: CDR1 MNHEY, CDR2 SVGAGI. V gave up 2 bases and J gave up 8 bases; unmatched junction bases: 10. The CDR3 DNA sequence: TGTGCCAGCAGTTACCGCGGGACAGGGGGTATTATGGAAGCTTTCTTT. Translation: CASSYRGTGGIMEAFF.

The chain employs TRBV14 and TRBJ2-3; 7 nucleotides line up with TRBD2. CDR3 length: 16 residues. After removal of 6 bases from V and 4 bases from J, the junction contained 13 bases not matched to a gene. Germline-derived CDR1 and CDR2 are SGHDN and FVKESK. The CDR3 region is CASRPTAGVRADTQYF. CDR3 coding DNA: TGTGCCAGCAGGCCAACTGCGGGAGTCAGGGCAGATACGCAGTATTTT.

This chain joins TRBV21-1 and TRBJ1-2. TRBV21-1 is an annotated pseudogene. CDR3 size: 16 residues. DNA for the CDR3: TGTGCCAGCAGCAAAGAGGTGGCAGGTCGGGCTTACGGCTACACCTTC. This translates into CASSKEVAGRAYGYTF.

The chain has TRBV5-1 and TRBJ2-1; possible D gene TRBD2, 5 bases. Germline CDR1 is SGHRS and CDR2 is YFSETQ. The CDR3 spans 14 residues. V lost 4 bases and J lost 5, with 13 bases in between. The CDR3, as DNA: TGCGCCAGCAGCATACTGACGGGAAACAATGAGCAGTTCTTC. Protein sequence: CASSILTGNNEQFF.

This chain joins TRBV5-6 and TRBJ1-2; 8 bases map to TRBD1. Germline loops: CDR1 SGHDT, CDR2 YYEEEE. The CDR3 sequence is 12 residues long. J was trimmed by 6 bases and V by 3 bases; bases with no gene match: 1. The CDR3 DNA reads as TGTGCCAGCAGCTGGGGACAGGATGGCTACACCTTC. It codes for CASSWGQDGYTF.

The rearrangement links TRBV7-2 to TRBJ1-2; TRBD1 is a possible D gene (5 bases). Germline CDR1 SGHTA, CDR2 FQGNSA. CDR3 length: 14 residues. Trimming took off 5 bases at V and 4 bases at J, with 14 bases between the two ends. The CDR3 nucleotides read TGTGCCAGCAGCCCAGAGGCAGGGACCTATGGCTACACCTTC. Translating gives CASSPEAGTYGYTF.

The CDR3 region is CASSDQSSYNEQFF. CDR3 in DNA: TGTGCCAGCAGTGACCAAAGCTCCTACAATGAGCAGTTCTTC. The chain carries TRBV6-4 and TRBJ2-1; D remains unclear. Trimming took off 2 bases at V and 0 bases at J, with 5 bases between the two ends. CDR3 length: 14 residues. CDR1 and CDR2 (germline): MRHNA, SNTAGT.

The chain couples TRBV6-5 to TRBJ2-7; the D gene is possibly TRBD1 (5 bases). V was trimmed by 2 bases and J by 6 bases, leaving 20 bases between them. The CDR3 is 16 amino acids. CDR1 and CDR2 from the germline V gene are MNHEY and SVGAGI. Written as DNA, the CDR3 is TGTGCCAGCAGTTACCGTATTAGCAGGGCGTATGGCGAGCAGTACTTC. Translation gives CASSYRISRAYGEQYF.

The V and J genes are TRBV2 and TRBJ2-7, with D hard to call. The length of the CDR3 is 14 residues. Trimming left V 7 bases short and J 4 bases short, with 17 bases between. Per germline, CDR1 SNHLY and CDR2 FYNNEI. In DNA form, the CDR3 reads TGTGCCAGCAACCTAGTCGGCTCAAAATACGAGCAGTACTTC. Its translation is CASNLVGSKYEQYF.

The chain links TRBV7-2 to TRBJ1-1; unclear D gene. V shed 2 bases and J shed 5 bases, with 9 bases lying between them. There are 13 residues in the CDR3. The germline gives CDR1 SGHTA, CDR2 FQGNSA. CDR3 bases: TGTGCCAGCAGCTTAAAATCCGTTACTGAAGCTTTCTTT. It is translated as CASSLKSVTEAFF.

As for this clone: Other DNA sequences in this specimen translate into the identical CDR3. The J gene is TRBJ2-7, the V gene TRBV18; weak D call: TRBD1 (5 bases). V lost 3 bases and J lost 3, with 9 bases in between. Germline assignment: CDR1 KGHSH and CDR2 LQKENI. The CDR3 extends over 13 amino acids. This chain's CDR3 is CASSPRQIYEQYF. CDR3 nucleotide sequence: TGTGCCAGCTCACCGAGACAGATCTACGAGCAGTACTTC.

The rearrangement uses TRBV15 and TRBJ1-1; D unclear. Germline lookup yields CDR1 LNHNV and CDR2 YYDKDF (reference sequence). This CDR3 spans 12 amino acids. The ends were cut back, 2 bases at V and 11 bases at J, with 12 bases in the middle. The CDR3 reads CATSRYGLEAFF. The CDR3 DNA reads TGTGCCACCAGCAGATATGGGCTAGAGGCTTTCTTT.